The 24 T cell receptor beta chains listed next were all sequenced from one sample in a study of cytomegalovirus exposure and HLA in healthy donors. This PCR relied on a set of 60 Vbeta primers and 13 Jbeta primers. Produced via immunoSEQ multiplex PCR; TCRdb's table is partial and in-frame only. The sample lists approximately 170,000 clones, less than 85% occurring once. The sequencing sample was made of PBMCs. These receptor sequences come from a boy aged 2 to 10 in good health and CMV-seronegative.

This clone has a single count. The DNA of the CDR3 is TGTGCCAGCAGTTCCACTATCACACTCTATGGCTACACCTTC. It translates to CASSSTITLYGYTF. The chain carries TRBV6-5 and TRBJ1-2; D call uncertain. The CDR3 loop spans 14 amino acids. Trimming shortened V by 4 bases and J by 4 bases, and 13 bases separated the two germline ends. Per the germline V gene, CDR1 is MNHEY and CDR2 is SVGAGI.

V and J are TRBV28 and TRBJ1-2; TRBD1 aligns across 7 bases. J lost 4 bases, V lost 4 bases, and 9 bases had no gene match. The CDR3 spans 15 residues. Germline V lookup: CDR1 MDHEN, CDR2 SYDVKM. The CDR3 sequence: CASSSPVGGFYGYTF. In DNA form, the CDR3 reads TGTGCCAGCAGTTCCCCGGTAGGGGGCTTCTATGGCTACACCTTC.

The chain employs TRBV7-6 and TRBJ2-1; 7 nucleotides line up with TRBD2. Germline V lookup: CDR1 SGHVS, CDR2 FNYEAQ. The V segment lost 2 bases and the J segment 4 bases; nucleotides outside the gene matches: 11. CDR3 length: 17 residues. The CDR3 region is CASSLRAGTNKYNEQFF. As DNA, the CDR3 is TGTGCCAGCAGCTTACGTGCCGGGACTAACAAGTACAATGAGCAGTTCTTC.

The genes are TRBV4-2 and TRBJ2-1, with 12 positions matching TRBD2. This CDR3 is 17 amino acids long. The germline CDR1 and CDR2 sequences are LGHNA and YNFKEQ. With V trimmed by 0 bases and J by 5 bases, 5 bases remained unmatched. The CDR3 region has the DNA TGTGCCAGCAGCCAAGAGACAACTAGCGGGGGGAACAATGAGCAGTTCTTC. Translating gives CASSQETTSGGNNEQFF.

This rearrangement joins TRBV29-1 to TRBJ2-3; 12 bases agree with TRBD2. V lost 6 bases and J lost 4; bases outside the gene matches: 8. The CDR3 runs to 15 residues. CDR1 and CDR2 from the germline V gene are SQVTM and ANQGSEA. DNA of the CDR3: TGCAGCGTCCGCCCCCTAGCGGGAGGGCCAGATACGCAGTATTTT. It codes for CSVRPLAGGPDTQYF.

The rearrangement joins TRBV27 to TRBJ2-1, with D unresolved. Trimming removed 8 bases from V and 4 bases from J, with 3 bases in between. The germline gives CDR1 MNHEY, CDR2 SMNVEV (reference sequence). The CDR3 spans 10 residues. DNA for the CDR3: TGTGCCAGCCCGTACAATGAGCAGTTCTTC. This translates into CASPYNEQFF.

This chain uses TRBV15 with TRBJ1-3; D gene unclear. Trimming pared 0 bases from V and 1 base from J, leaving 4 bases between. Germline CDR1 and CDR2: LNHNV and YYDKDF (reference sequence). The CDR3 has 14 amino acids. The CDR3 here is CATSRDRSGNTIYF. CDR3 DNA sequence: TGTGCCACCAGCAGAGATAGATCTGGAAACACCATATATTTT. Variable domain in full (rest from reference TRBV15 and TRBJ1-3): DAMVIQNPRYQVTQFGKPVTLSCSQTLNHNVMYWYQQKSSQAPKLLFHYYDKDFNNEADTPDNFQSRRPNTSFCFLDIRSPGLGDTAMYLCATSRDRSGNTIYFGEGSWLTVV.

This chain connects TRBV18 to TRBJ2-7; TRBD1 matches 8 bases. CDR1 and CDR2 (germline): KGHSH, LQKENI. CDR3 length: 15 residues. The V and J ends lost 4 bases and 6 bases, in that order; junction bases with no gene match: 11. The CDR3: CASSLRGQGASEQYV. As DNA, the CDR3 is TGTGCCAGCTCACTAAGAGGACAGGGTGCCTCCGAGCAGTACGTC.

The chain recombines TRBV7-9 with TRBJ1-1, with D unclear. The CDR3 has 13 residues. Trimming took off 6 bases at V and 3 bases at J, with 11 bases between the two ends. Germline CDR1 and CDR2: SEHNR and FQNEAQ (reference sequence). The CDR3 coding sequence is TGTGCCAGCAGTCCCAACGGTTACACTGAAGCTTTCTTT. Translation gives CASSPNGYTEAFF.

The chain has TRBV7-6 and TRBJ1-2; D is undetermined. The V end lost 1 base, the J end lost 8 bases, and 17 bases lay between the germline ends. Germline V gene sequence: CDR1 SGHVS, CDR2 FNYEAQ. The CDR3 consists of 15 residues. The CDR3: CASSLGDSRERGYTF. DNA for the CDR3: TGTGCCAGCAGCTTAGGGGATTCCCGGGAACGGGGCTACACCTTC.

The J gene is TRBJ2-3, the V gene TRBV27; TRBD2 agrees at 10 bases. Germline assignment: CDR1 MNHEY and CDR2 SMNVEV (reference sequence). The CDR3 is 19 amino acids. Germline trimming cut 5 bases from V and 0 bases from J; bases unmatched to any gene: 14. CDR3 protein: CASSPQVIAGGLSTDTQYF. The DNA for the CDR3 is TGTGCCAGCAGTCCCCAAGTAATAGCGGGGGGCCTTAGCACAGATACGCAGTATTTT.

The chain is built from TRBV28 and TRBJ1-2; TRBD1 might be the D (6 bases). Between the trimmed V and J ends, which lost 6 bases and 7 bases, there was a span of 15 bases. This CDR3 region has 13 residues. CDR1 is MDHEN, CDR2 SYDVKM, per germline. CDR3 region: CASSLGGGRGYTF. CDR3 bases: TGTGCCAGCAGCCTAGGGGGGGGACGTGGCTACACCTTC.

This clone was seen a few times. The chain combines TRBV7-2 with TRBJ2-1; the D is unclear. This CDR3 has 14 residues. The V end lost 5 bases, the J end lost 4 bases, and 12 bases lay between the germline ends. Looked up from germline, CDR1 is SGHTA and CDR2 is FQGNSA. The CDR3 reads CASSPPSEYNEQFF. CDR3 DNA sequence: TGTGCCAGCAGCCCGCCTAGTGAGTACAATGAGCAGTTCTTC.

The chain couples TRBV27 to TRBJ1-6; maybe TRBD1 (6 bases). The CDR3 has 15 residues. Trimming took off 6 bases at V and 9 bases at J, with 18 bases between the two ends. Looked up from germline, CDR1 is MNHEY and CDR2 is SMNVEV (reference sequence). CDR3 sequence (DNA): TGTGCCAGCAGCCCACGGGGGGCGAGGAGTTCACCCCTCCACTTT. Its translation: CASSPRGARSSPLHF.

This chain uses TRBV5-5 with TRBJ1-4; D perhaps matches TRBD1 (6 bases). Germline CDR1 reads SGHKS; CDR2 reads YYEKEE (reference sequence). The CDR3 consists of 15 residues. Deletions cut 4 bases from V and 8 bases from J, with 18 bases between. CDR3 sequence: CASSPPGGRREKLFF. The CDR3 nucleotides read TGTGCCAGCAGCCCTCCGGGGGGCCGGCGGGAAAAACTGTTTTTT.

The chain combines TRBV5-1 with TRBJ2-3; 14 nucleotides match TRBD2. The CDR3 runs to 17 residues. Trimming removed 4 bases from V and 2 bases from J; junction bases left unmatched: 6. Germline loops: CDR1 SGHRS, CDR2 YFSETQ. The CDR3 DNA sequence: TGCGCCAGCAGCCCCGGACTAGCGGGGGGATTCACAGATACGCAGTATTTT. As protein: CASSPGLAGGFTDTQYF.

This chain's CDR3 is CASSLGQGTDTQYF. The CDR3 DNA sequence: TGTGCCAGCAGTCTCGGACAGGGCACAGATACGCAGTATTTT. The chain combines TRBV6-4 with TRBJ2-3; 7 nucleotides line up with TRBD1. Per the germline V gene, CDR1 is MRHNA and CDR2 is SNTAGT. There are 14 residues in the CDR3. The V gene end was trimmed by 5 bases and the J gene end by 1 base; junction bases not matched to a gene: 3.

This chain links TRBV11-2 with TRBJ2-1; 7 nucleotides match TRBD1. V lost 5 bases to trimming and J lost 5 bases; unmatched junction nucleotides: 6. The CDR3 extends over 14 amino acids. The germline gives CDR1 SGHAT, CDR2 FQNNGV. CDR3 DNA: TGTGCCAGCAGCGTCCCGGGACAGAACAATGAGCAGTTCTTC. Translation: CASSVPGQNNEQFF.

The chain combines TRBV27 with TRBJ2-5, with D possibly matching TRBD2 (5 bases). CDR3 size: 13 residues. V was pared by 2 bases and J by 7 bases, with 11 bases between. The germline CDR1 and CDR2 sequences are MNHEY and SMNVEV (reference sequence). CDR3 nucleotides: TGTGCCAGCAGTTTAGCCCGGACTGGGACCCAGTACTTC. It translates to CASSLARTGTQYF.

The chain has TRBV10-3 and TRBJ2-3; 9 bases map to TRBD2. The V gene's germline CDR1 is ENHRY and CDR2 SYGVKD. This CDR3 region has 16 residues. Trimming at V came to 4 bases and at J to 2 bases, leaving 7 bases not matched to a gene. Written as DNA, the CDR3 is TGTGCCATCAGTGGGCTAGCGGGATCTAACACAGATACGCAGTATTTT. This sequence encodes CAISGLAGSNTDTQYF.

The rearrangement uses TRBV2 and TRBJ1-1; D is undetermined. The CDR3 contains 12 residues. Germline V lookup: CDR1 SNHLY, CDR2 FYNNEI. Trimming pared 8 bases from V and 4 bases from J, leaving 11 bases between. The CDR3 nucleotides read TGTGCCAGCGCGGTGGGTGGCACTGAAGCTTTCTTT. Translating gives CASAVGGTEAFF.

This clone was found once. The chain links TRBV6-5 to TRBJ1-1; perhaps TRBD1 as D (6 bases). This CDR3 is built from 15 residues. The V gene lost 3 bases and the J gene lost 0 bases, with 11 bases spanning the gap. CDR1 is MNHEY, CDR2 SVGAGI, per germline. CDR3 sequence: CASSYRGALNTEAFF. CDR3 coding DNA: TGTGCCAGCAGTTATCGGGGGGCTTTGAACACTGAAGCTTTCTTT.

In its sample, this clone was seen once. The gene calls are TRBV27 and TRBJ1-2; D gene ambiguous. Germline CDR1 is MNHEY and CDR2 is SMNVEV (reference sequence). Trimming pared 1 base from V and 4 bases from J, leaving 19 bases between. This CDR3 is 17 amino acids long. The CDR3 DNA reads TGTGCCAGCAGTTTATTGTCGCGGCTCCCTCTGGGCTATGGCTACACCTTC. Its translation: CASSLLSRLPLGYGYTF.

V and J are TRBV9 and TRBJ2-1; the match to TRBD2 covers 9 bases. After removal of 0 bases from V and 9 bases from J, the junction contained 13 bases not matched to a gene. CDR3 length equals 17 residues. The germline V gene has CDR1 SGDLS and CDR2 YYNGEE. The CDR3 region is CASSVAHGGGALSEQFF. Here the CDR3 DNA reads TGTGCCAGCAGCGTAGCCCATGGCGGGGGGGCGTTAAGTGAGCAGTTCTTC.